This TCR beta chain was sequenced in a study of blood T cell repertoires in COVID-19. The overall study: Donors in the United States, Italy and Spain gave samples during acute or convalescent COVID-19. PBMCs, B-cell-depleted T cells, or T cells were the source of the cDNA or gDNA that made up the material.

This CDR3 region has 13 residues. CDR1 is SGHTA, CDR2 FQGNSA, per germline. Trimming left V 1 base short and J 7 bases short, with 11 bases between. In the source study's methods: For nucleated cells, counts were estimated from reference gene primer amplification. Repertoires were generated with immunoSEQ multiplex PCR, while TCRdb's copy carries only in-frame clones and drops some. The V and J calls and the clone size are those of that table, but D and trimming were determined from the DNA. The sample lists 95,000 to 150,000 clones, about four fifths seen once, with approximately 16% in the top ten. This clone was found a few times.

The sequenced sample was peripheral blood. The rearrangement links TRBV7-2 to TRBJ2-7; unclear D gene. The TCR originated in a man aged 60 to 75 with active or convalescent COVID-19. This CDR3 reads CASSLDRWSEQYF. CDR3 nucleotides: TGTGCCAGCAGCTTAGATAGGTGGAGTGAGCAGTACTTC.